Reported below is one TCR beta chain. The antigen this receptor binds is unknown. Base qualities are not recorded, but no much larger clone differs from it by a single base. CDR1 and CDR2 (KGHSH, LQKENI) derive from the germline V gene. V loses 4 bases of germline sequence and J loses 3 bases, and the interval between the two ends is 9 bases. The CDR3 holds 13 amino acids from the cysteine to the phenylalanine. The retained sequence is limited to the CDR3, 39 bases, with the frame set at the first base. The data are from a study of control samples from healthy donors and cancer patients (TCRdb year 2020). The library was prepared using the immunoSEQ multiplex PCR assay. The clones in this table, taken by TCRdb from immuneACCESS, are in-frame only. Not every clone is retained; where verified, under half of the shortfall comes from an unresolved V gene, and the cause of the rest is unknown. In this sample the table shows fewer than 200,000 clones, 93% of which occur a single time. The ten most abundant clones make up roughly 4% of the sample.

The sequenced sample was blood. This sequence was found in an older woman in good health. The receptor chain draws on TRBV18 and TRBJ1-1; TRBD1 is perhaps the D gene, given 6 matching bases. CDR3 loop: CASSLKGDTEAFF. The DNA reads TGTGCCAGCTCACTTAAGGGGGACACTGAAGCTTTCTTT.